This T cell receptor (beta chain) came from a study of cytomegalovirus exposure and HLA in healthy donors. The overall study: According to later analysis, the same platform produced the roughly 120 validation and approximately 630 first-cohort repertoires.

Study-wide results and caveats: The authors listed 164 TCR beta chains as cytomegalovirus-associated.

Concerning this clone itself: Its antigen remains unidentified.

These donors were members of the approximately 110-subject validation cohort, a group separate from the roughly 700-subject first cohort. The protocol was immunoSEQ multiplex PCR, while the TCRdb copy is restricted to in-frame clones and leaves out a portion. The table has 95,000 to 150,000 clones, approximately 95% seen once. The ends were cut back, 1 base at V and 7 bases at J, with 8 bases in the middle. The CDR3 extends over 13 amino acids. The germline V gene encodes CDR1 LGHNA and CDR2 YSLEER. The material sequenced was PBMCs. The receptor was isolated from a man between 18 and 35 years old in good health and CMV-seronegative. The genes are TRBV4-3 and TRBJ1-5; D remains ambiguous. The CDR3 protein is CASSQVLAQPQHF. CDR3 sequence (DNA): TGCGCCAGCAGCCAAGTCTTAGCCCAGCCCCAGCATTTT.